The present T cell receptor (beta chain) was sequenced within a study of T cells in Graves' hyperthyroidism and ophthalmopathy. Findings and limits, study-wide: A model using 13 V-J features told ophthalmopathy apart from stable hyperthyroidism.

Worth noting for this clonotype: What it binds is unknown.

Amplified TCR beta CDR3 regions derived from RNA transcripts. In the first-round RT-PCR of the TCR CDR3, the HTBI primer set was used. TCRdb re-analysed the multiplex PCR reads in MiXCR, keeping a single row per CDR3 protein. The data contain hundreds of thousands of distinct CDR3 sequences, 15% to 20% of them seen just once; the ten biggest clones take up over 45%. The V gene end was trimmed by 3 bases and the J gene end by 0 bases; junction bases not matched to a gene: 8. Germline CDR1 LGHNA, CDR2 YSLEER. The CDR3 covers 18 residues. The sequenced sample was blood. This chain joins TRBV4-3 and TRBJ2-6; 7 nucleotides align to TRBD2. This clonotype was obtained from a man aged 35 to 55 with Graves' ophthalmopathy. CDR3 in DNA: TGCGCCAGCAGCCAGGCCGGGACTACCAACTCTGGGGCCAACGTCCTGACTTTC. This codes for CASSQAGTTNSGANVLTF.